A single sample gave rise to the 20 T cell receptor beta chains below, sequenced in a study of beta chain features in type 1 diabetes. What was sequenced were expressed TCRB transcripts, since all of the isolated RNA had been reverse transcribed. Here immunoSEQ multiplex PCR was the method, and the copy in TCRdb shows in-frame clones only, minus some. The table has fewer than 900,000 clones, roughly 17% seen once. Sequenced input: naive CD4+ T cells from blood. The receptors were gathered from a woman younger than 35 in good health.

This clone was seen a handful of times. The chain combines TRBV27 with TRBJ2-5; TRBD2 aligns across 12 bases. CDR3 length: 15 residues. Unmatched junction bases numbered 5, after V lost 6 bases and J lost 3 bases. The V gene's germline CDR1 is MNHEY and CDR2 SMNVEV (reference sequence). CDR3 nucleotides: TGTGCCAGCAGAGAGACTAGCGGGAGTGAAGAGACCCAGTACTTC. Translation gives CASRETSGSEETQYF.

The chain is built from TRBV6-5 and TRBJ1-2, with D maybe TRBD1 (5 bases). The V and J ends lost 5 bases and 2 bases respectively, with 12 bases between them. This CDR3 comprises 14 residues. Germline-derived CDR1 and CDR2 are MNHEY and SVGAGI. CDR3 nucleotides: TGTGCCAGCAGTATAGACAGAGGGAACTATGGCTACACCTTC. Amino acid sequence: CASSIDRGNYGYTF.

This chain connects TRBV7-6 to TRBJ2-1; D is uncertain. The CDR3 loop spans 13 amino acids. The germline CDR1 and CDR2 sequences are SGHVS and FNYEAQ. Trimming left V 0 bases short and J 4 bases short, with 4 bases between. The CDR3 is CASSLAVYNEQFF. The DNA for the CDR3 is TGTGCCAGCAGCTTAGCGGTATACAATGAGCAGTTCTTC.

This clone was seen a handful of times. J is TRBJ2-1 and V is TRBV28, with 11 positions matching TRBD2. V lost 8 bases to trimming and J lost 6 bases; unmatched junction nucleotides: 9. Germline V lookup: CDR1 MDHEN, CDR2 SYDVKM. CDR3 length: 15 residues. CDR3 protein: CASFDTSGRFNEQFF. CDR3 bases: TGTGCCAGCTTTGACACTAGCGGGAGATTCAATGAGCAGTTCTTC.

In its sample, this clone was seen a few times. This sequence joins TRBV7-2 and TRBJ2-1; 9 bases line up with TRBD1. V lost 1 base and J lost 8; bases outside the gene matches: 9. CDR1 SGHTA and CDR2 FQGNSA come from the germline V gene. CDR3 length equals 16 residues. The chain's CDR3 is CASSLVRGQGSDEQFF. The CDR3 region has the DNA TGTGCCAGCAGCTTAGTGAGAGGACAGGGGTCCGATGAGCAGTTCTTC. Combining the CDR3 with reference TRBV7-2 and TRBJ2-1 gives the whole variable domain GAGVSQSPSNKVTEKGKDVELRCDPISGHTALYWYRQSLGQGLEFLIYFQGNSAPDKSGLPSDRFSAERTGGSVSTLTIQRTQQEDSAVYLCASSLVRGQGSDEQFFGPGTRLTVL.

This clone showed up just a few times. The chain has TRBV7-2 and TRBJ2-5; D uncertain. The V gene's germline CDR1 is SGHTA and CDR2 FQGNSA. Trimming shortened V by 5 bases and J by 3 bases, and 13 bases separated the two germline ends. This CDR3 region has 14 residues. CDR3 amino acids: CASSPKLDEETQYF. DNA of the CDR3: TGTGCCAGCAGCCCAAAACTGGACGAAGAGACCCAGTACTTC.

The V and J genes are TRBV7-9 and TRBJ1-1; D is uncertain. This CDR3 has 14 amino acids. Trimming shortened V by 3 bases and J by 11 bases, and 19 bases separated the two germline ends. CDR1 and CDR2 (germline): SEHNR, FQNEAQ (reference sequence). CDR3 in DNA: TGTGCCAGCAGCTTCCCCCCCCCTCGAACTGTGGCTTTCTTT. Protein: CASSFPPPRTVAFF.

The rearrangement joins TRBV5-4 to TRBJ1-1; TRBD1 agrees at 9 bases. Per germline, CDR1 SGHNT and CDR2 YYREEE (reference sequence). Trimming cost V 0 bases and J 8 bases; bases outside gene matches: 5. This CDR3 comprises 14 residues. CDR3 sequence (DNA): TGTGCCAGCAGCTTGGCGGGACAGGGTTCGGAAGCTTTCTTT. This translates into CASSLAGQGSEAFF.

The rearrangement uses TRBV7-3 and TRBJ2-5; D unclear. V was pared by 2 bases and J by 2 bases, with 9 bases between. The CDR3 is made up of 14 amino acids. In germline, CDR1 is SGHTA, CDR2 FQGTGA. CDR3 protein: CASSLSATQETQYF. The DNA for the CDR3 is TGTGCCAGCAGCTTATCAGCGACGCAAGAGACCCAGTACTTC.

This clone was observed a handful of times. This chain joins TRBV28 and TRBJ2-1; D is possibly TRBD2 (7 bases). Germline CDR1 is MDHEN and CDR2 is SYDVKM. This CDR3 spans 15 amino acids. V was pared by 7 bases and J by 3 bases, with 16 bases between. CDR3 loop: CASNSGGPFYNEQFF. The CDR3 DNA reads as TGTGCCAGCAATTCCGGGGGGCCATTCTACAATGAGCAGTTCTTC. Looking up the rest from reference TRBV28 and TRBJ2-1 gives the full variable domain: DVKVTQSSRYLVKRTGEKVFLECVQDMDHENMFWYRQDPGLGLRLIYFSYDVKMKEKGDIPEGYSVSREKKERFSLILESASTNQTSMYLCASNSGGPFYNEQFFGPGTRLTVL.

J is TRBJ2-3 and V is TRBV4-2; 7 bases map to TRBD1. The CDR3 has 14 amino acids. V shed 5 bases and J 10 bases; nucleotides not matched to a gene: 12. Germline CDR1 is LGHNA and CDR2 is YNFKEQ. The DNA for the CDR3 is TGTGCCAGCAGCTGGGGCCCTAACAGGGGAGCGCAGTATTTT. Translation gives CASSWGPNRGAQYF.

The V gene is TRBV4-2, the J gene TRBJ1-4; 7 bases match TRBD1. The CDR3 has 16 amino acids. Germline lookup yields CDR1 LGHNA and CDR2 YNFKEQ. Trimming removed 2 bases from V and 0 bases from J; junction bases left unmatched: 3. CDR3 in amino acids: CASSQNRGATNEKLFF. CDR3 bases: TGTGCCAGCAGCCAAAACAGGGGCGCAACTAATGAAAAACTGTTTTTT.

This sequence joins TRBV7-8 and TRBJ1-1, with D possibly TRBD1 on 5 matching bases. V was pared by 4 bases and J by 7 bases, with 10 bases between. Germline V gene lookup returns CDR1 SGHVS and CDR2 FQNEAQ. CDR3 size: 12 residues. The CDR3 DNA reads TGTGCCAGCAGCTCGGGGCAGCATGAAGCTTTCTTT. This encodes CASSSGQHEAFF.

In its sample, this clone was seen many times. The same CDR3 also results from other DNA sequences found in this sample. As DNA, the CDR3 is TGTGCCAGCGGGACCGGACCCCTCTACGAGCAGTACTTC. Its translation is CASGTGPLYEQYF. The chain uses TRBV28 and TRBJ2-7; D is possibly TRBD1 or TRBD2 (5 bases each). Trimming left V 8 bases short and J 3 bases short, with 14 bases between. CDR1 is MDHEN and CDR2 is SYDVKM in the germline V gene. The CDR3 spans 13 residues.

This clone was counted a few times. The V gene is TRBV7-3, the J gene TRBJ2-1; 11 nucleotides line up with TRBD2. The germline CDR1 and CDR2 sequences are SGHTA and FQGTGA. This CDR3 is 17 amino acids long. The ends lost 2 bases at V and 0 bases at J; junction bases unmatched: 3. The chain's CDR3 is CASSLGTSGYSYNEQFF. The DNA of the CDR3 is TGTGCCAGCAGCTTAGGGACTAGCGGATACTCCTACAATGAGCAGTTCTTC.

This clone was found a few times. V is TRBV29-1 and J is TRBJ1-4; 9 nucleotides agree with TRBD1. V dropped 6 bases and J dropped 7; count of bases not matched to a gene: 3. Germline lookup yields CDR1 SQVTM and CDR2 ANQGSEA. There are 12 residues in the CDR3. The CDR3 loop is CSVTGGGEKLFF. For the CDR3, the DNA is TGCAGCGTAACAGGGGGCGGTGAAAAACTGTTTTTT.

The CDR3 coding sequence is TGCGCCAGCAGCTTGAGTTGGCTCTCCTACAATGAGCAGTTCTTC. Its protein is CASSLSWLSYNEQFF. The genes are TRBV5-1 and TRBJ2-1; unclear D gene. The V gene's germline CDR1 is SGHRS and CDR2 YFSETQ. V was shortened by 1 base and J by 0 bases, with 8 bases between the two germline ends. The CDR3 totals 15 residues.

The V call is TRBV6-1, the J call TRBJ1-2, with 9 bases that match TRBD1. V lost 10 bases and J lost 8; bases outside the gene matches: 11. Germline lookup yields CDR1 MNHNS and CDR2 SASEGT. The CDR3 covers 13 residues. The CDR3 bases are TGTGCCACCAAGACAGGGGGTCAGGGCGGCTACACCTTC. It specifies CATKTGGQGGYTF.

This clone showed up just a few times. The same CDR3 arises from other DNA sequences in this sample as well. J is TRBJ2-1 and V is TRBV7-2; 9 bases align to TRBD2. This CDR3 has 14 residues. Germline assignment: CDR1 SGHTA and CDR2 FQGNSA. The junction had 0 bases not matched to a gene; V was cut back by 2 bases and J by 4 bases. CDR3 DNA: TGTGCCAGCAGCTTACTAGCGGGGTACAATGAGCAGTTCTTC. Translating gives CASSLLAGYNEQFF.

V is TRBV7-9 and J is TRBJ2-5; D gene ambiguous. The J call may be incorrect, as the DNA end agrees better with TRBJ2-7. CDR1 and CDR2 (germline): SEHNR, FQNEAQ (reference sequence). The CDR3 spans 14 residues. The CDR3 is CASSLVTSAYEQYF. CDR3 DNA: TGTGCCAGCAGCTTAGTTACTTCAGCCTACGAGCAGTACTTC.